This T cell receptor beta chain originates from a study of identical twins. Points from the study as a whole: Cord blood beta clonotypes present at high abundance carried fewer insertions; no such pattern appeared in memory repertoires. Diverse VJ usage suggested most zero-insertion clonotypes were not invariant T cells. Low generation probability was overrepresented in out-of-frame alpha sequences shared by twins.

The CDR3 runs 15 residues. Germline-derived CDR1 and CDR2 are SGHRS and YFSETQ. Trimming took 3 bases from V and 3 from J; bases not matched to a gene: 5. TCRdb used MiXCR to reprocess the 5' RACE reads, holding one entry per CDR3 protein. The repertoire includes 450,000 or so distinct CDR3 sequences, more than 13% of them detected once, and 0.52% sits in the top ten. Details on this clonotype: Its antigen is not identified.

The same data also contributed to another study, on yellow fever vaccine responses in identical twins.

The genes are TRBV5-1 and TRBJ2-7, with TRBD2 matching 11 bases. Sequencing was carried out using CD4+ T cells sorted from blood. This receptor was taken from a woman under 30 in good health. CDR3 in amino acids: CASSSSTSGVYEQYF. The DNA for the CDR3 is TGCGCCAGCAGCTCTTCGACTAGCGGGGTCTACGAGCAGTACTTC. Supplemented by reference TRBV5-1 and TRBJ2-7, the full variable domain reads KAGVTQTPRYLIKTRGQQVTLSCSPISGHRSVSWYQQTPGQGLQFLFEYFSETQRNKGNFPGRFSGRQFSNSRSEMNVSTLELGDSALYLCASSSSTSGVYEQYFGPGTRLTVT.